This T cell receptor (beta chain) was sequenced for a study of preoperative IRX-2 immunotherapy in early breast cancer. Treatment specified: preoperative locoregional IRX-2 cytokine immunotherapy. The table came from immunoSEQ multiplex PCR; TCRdb's copy has only in-frame clones and leaves some out. The table lists approximately 800 clones, 60% to 85% of them singletons. The length of the CDR3 is 15 residues. Germline V lookup: CDR1 MNHGY, CDR2 SAAAGT. V lost 6 bases and J lost 0; bases outside the gene matches: 5. This clone was counted between two and nine times. Sequences were derived from tumor tissue, sampled before IRX-2 immunotherapy. The TCR was taken from a human donor with breast cancer. J is TRBJ1-3 and V is TRBV6-8, with TRBD1 matching over 7 bases. Here the CDR3 reads CASSGQALSGNTIYF. The CDR3, as DNA: TGTGCCAGCAGCGGACAGGCCCTCTCTGGAAACACCATATATTTT.